The clone carrying this T cell receptor beta chain was detected only a few times. Its antigen remains unknown. TCRdb used MiXCR to reprocess the 5' RACE reads, holding one entry per CDR3 protein. In the table there are hundreds of thousands of distinct CDR3 sequences, approximately 13% of which are singletons. The record originates from a study of T cells after yellow fever vaccination. Unmatched junction bases numbered 4, after V lost 6 bases and J lost 4 bases. Germline assignment: CDR1 MNHNS and CDR2 SASEGT. This CDR3 is 13 amino acids long. General study results and limits: Booster sampling recovered most clones from primary vaccination (around 97% CD4, approximately 90% CD8). The presence of abundant clonotypes contaminating from the bulk population was possible in FACS-sorted repertoires.

Source: PBMCs, taken on the day of the yellow fever booster vaccination. This sequence joins TRBV6-1 and TRBJ2-5, with 8 bases lining up with TRBD1. The sequence was obtained from a man in his thirties or forties who received the YFV17D yellow fever vaccine. CDR3 in amino acids: CASRRQGRETQYF. The CDR3 DNA is TGTGCCAGCAGAAGACAGGGGAGAGAGACCCAGTACTTC.